This is a list of T cell receptor beta chains from one sample in a study of T cell responses to AZD1222 COVID-19 vaccine. The assay was immunoSEQ multiplex PCR, and TCRdb's table has in-frame clones only and misses some. This table has about 120,000 clones, 75% to 90% appearing once. The source material was peripheral blood, sampled on day 0 of AZD1222 vaccination. The receptors come from an adult in good health. Each CDR3 is given with its conserved first and last residue. Each record gives: CDR3 DNA, CDR3 protein, CDR3 length, J gene, clone size, V gene, D gene. D genes are given only for firm matches. Rows may omit the clone size; those that give it use once, few, many or a size class.

CDR3 DNA: TGTGCCTGTGGGGTGAACACTGAAGCTTTCTTT
CDR3 protein: CACGVNTEAFF
CDR3 length: 11
J gene: TRBJ1-1
clone size: NA
V gene: TRBV30
D gene: NA

CDR3 DNA: TGTGCCATCAGGAGTGACAGCTTGGAAGCTTTCTTT
CDR3 protein: CAIRSDSLEAFF
CDR3 length: 12
J gene: TRBJ1-1
clone size: NA
V gene: TRBV10-3
D gene: NA

CDR3 DNA: TGTGCCAGCAGCGTAGATCGACAGGGGGCGAACACCGGGGAGCTGTTTTTT
CDR3 protein: CASSVDRQGANTGELFF
CDR3 length: 17
J gene: TRBJ2-2
clone size: NA
V gene: TRBV9
D gene: TRBD1

CDR3 DNA: TGTGCCAGTAGTAAACTAGCGGGGCTCAATGAGCAGTTCTTC
CDR3 protein: CASSKLAGLNEQFF
CDR3 length: 14
J gene: TRBJ2-1
clone size: NA
V gene: TRBV19
D gene: TRBD2

CDR3 DNA: TGTGCCAGCTCACTTCGGGGAGACACTGAAGCTTTCTTT
CDR3 protein: CASSLRGDTEAFF
CDR3 length: 13
J gene: TRBJ1-1
clone size: NA
V gene: TRBV18
D gene: NA

CDR3 DNA: TGTGCCAGTTACACGGGCTCCTACAATGAGCAGTTCTTC
CDR3 protein: CASYTGSYNEQFF
CDR3 length: 13
J gene: TRBJ2-1
clone size: NA
V gene: TRBV6-1
D gene: NA

CDR3 DNA: TGTGCCTGGAGGAGGACAGGGAGCTCCTACGAGCAGTACTTC
CDR3 protein: CAWRRTGSSYEQYF
CDR3 length: 14
J gene: TRBJ2-7
clone size: few
V gene: TRBV30
D gene: TRBD1

CDR3 DNA: TGTGCCAGTAGTCCATCCCCCGGCACAGATACGCAGTATTTT
CDR3 protein: CASSPSPGTDTQYF
CDR3 length: 14
J gene: TRBJ2-3
clone size: NA
V gene: TRBV19
D gene: NA

CDR3 DNA: TGTGCCAGCAGCTGGGGAGGAGCCGGGGAGCTGTTTTTT
CDR3 protein: CASSWGGAGELFF
CDR3 length: 13
J gene: TRBJ2-2
clone size: NA
V gene: TRBV13
D gene: NA

CDR3 DNA: TGTGCCAGCAGCTTAGGACCCGGTGGACAGGGAGGGCCTGGGGCCAACGTCCTGACTTTC
CDR3 protein: CASSLGPGGQGGPGANVLTF
CDR3 length: 20
J gene: TRBJ2-6
clone size: NA
V gene: TRBV7-6
D gene: NA

CDR3 DNA: TGTGCCAGCAGCGGGACACCCCACTACGAGCAGTACTTC
CDR3 protein: CASSGTPHYEQYF
CDR3 length: 13
J gene: TRBJ2-7
clone size: NA
V gene: TRBV5-6
D gene: NA

CDR3 DNA: TGTGCCAGCAGTGAGGACAGGGGGTTTAATAATGAAAAACTGTTTTTT
CDR3 protein: CASSEDRGFNNEKLFF
CDR3 length: 16
J gene: TRBJ1-4
clone size: NA
V gene: TRBV2
D gene: TRBD1

CDR3 DNA: TGTGCCAGTAGTATCCCGAGTGGGCCGCGGGAGGGCTACGAGCAGTACTTC
CDR3 protein: CASSIPSGPREGYEQYF
CDR3 length: 17
J gene: TRBJ2-7
clone size: NA
V gene: TRBV19
D gene: TRBD2

CDR3 DNA: TGTGCCAGCAGCTTTGGTCAGGTCCGGGCCATATATTTT
CDR3 protein: CASSFGQVRAIYF
CDR3 length: 13
J gene: TRBJ1-3
clone size: NA
V gene: TRBV11-2
D gene: NA

CDR3 DNA: TGTGCCAGCAGCTTAGAGCCAGCGGGAGTACCAGATACGCAGTATTTT
CDR3 protein: CASSLEPAGVPDTQYF
CDR3 length: 16
J gene: TRBJ2-3
clone size: few
V gene: TRBV11-2
D gene: TRBD2

CDR3 DNA: TGTGCCAGTAGCCTACCGGGAGGGTCTAGCACAGATACGCAGTATTTT
CDR3 protein: CASSLPGGSSTDTQYF
CDR3 length: 16
J gene: TRBJ2-3
clone size: NA
V gene: TRBV19
D gene: TRBD2

CDR3 DNA: TGTGCCAGCAGTGAAGGGAGCAAAGGATACTATGGCTACACCTTC
CDR3 protein: CASSEGSKGYYGYTF
CDR3 length: 15
J gene: TRBJ1-2
clone size: NA
V gene: TRBV6-1
D gene: NA